Each of the 19 T cell receptor beta chains below was sequenced from the same sample in a study of control samples from healthy donors and cancer patients. TCRdb's copy holds only in-frame clones and misses some; the assay was immunoSEQ multiplex PCR. Of about 140,000 clones in the sample, approximately 94% were seen once. Specimen: blood. These receptors were collected from a middle-aged man in good health.

This clone has just one count. This rearrangement joins TRBV5-6 to TRBJ1-5; the match to TRBD1 covers 8 bases. The CDR3 extends over 14 amino acids. V lost 4 bases and J lost 7; bases outside the gene matches: 7. Germline V gene lookup returns CDR1 SGHDT and CDR2 YYEEEE. The CDR3 region is CASSLGQGRQPQHF. CDR3 sequence (DNA): TGTGCCAGCAGCCTTGGACAGGGCCGGCAGCCCCAGCATTTT.

The chain couples TRBV18 to TRBJ1-2, with D maybe TRBD1 (6 bases). The V gene lost 2 bases and the J gene lost 0 bases, with 13 bases spanning the gap. Germline V lookup: CDR1 KGHSH, CDR2 LQKENI. The CDR3 contains 16 residues. CDR3 region: CASSPSGGAPNYGYTF. CDR3 coding DNA: TGTGCCAGCTCACCATCGGGGGGCGCCCCTAACTATGGCTACACCTTC.

This chain's CDR3 is CASSPYRGVRSPLHF. The CDR3 coding sequence is TGTGCCAGCAGCCCTTACAGGGGTGTTAGGTCACCCCTCCACTTT. The chain couples TRBV3-1 (or the pseudogene TRBV3-2) to TRBJ1-6; TRBD1 matches 7 bases. The CDR3 has 15 amino acids. Looked up from germline, CDR1 is LGHDT and CDR2 is YNNKEL (reference sequence). V lost 4 bases to trimming and J lost 10 bases; unmatched junction nucleotides: 10.

As to this clone: The sample holds other DNA sequences that translate to the same CDR3. The rearrangement links TRBV19 to TRBJ2-4; D gene ambiguous. Trimming took 5 bases from V and 4 from J, leaving 9 bases between them. The CDR3 is 13 residues long. The germline gives CDR1 LNHDA, CDR2 SQIVND (reference sequence). The DNA of the CDR3 is TGTGCCAGTAGTTATACCCCTAAAAACATTCAGTACTTC. Translation gives CASSYTPKNIQYF.

This CDR3 is CASSLGSLGEKLFF. In DNA, the CDR3 is TGTGCCAGCAGCTTAGGGAGTCTCGGGGAAAAACTGTTTTTT. The chain employs TRBV13 and TRBJ1-4; D is undetermined. Deletions cut 0 bases from V and 8 bases from J, with 10 bases between. The CDR3 extends over 14 amino acids. The V gene's germline CDR1 is PRHDT and CDR2 FYEKMQ (reference sequence).

This chain connects TRBV7-2 to TRBJ1-4; the D is unclear. The CDR3 runs to 13 residues. V was trimmed by 5 bases and J by 4 bases, leaving 8 bases between them. The germline V gene has CDR1 SGHTA and CDR2 FQGNSA. CDR3 loop: CASSAVVNEKLFF. CDR3 in DNA: TGTGCCAGCAGCGCGGTGGTTAATGAAAAACTGTTTTTT.

V is TRBV10-3 and J is TRBJ2-1; 11 nucleotides line up with TRBD2. J lost 2 bases, V lost 10 bases, and 4 bases had no gene match. The CDR3 spans 14 residues. Germline loops: CDR1 ENHRY, CDR2 SYGVKD. The CDR3 sequence: CATVAGGTYNEQFF. The CDR3 bases are TGTGCCACCGTAGCGGGGGGGACCTACAATGAGCAGTTCTTC.

The genes are TRBV2 and TRBJ1-5; TRBD1 aligns across 7 bases. V shed 7 bases and J 7 bases; nucleotides not matched to a gene: 16. Germline CDR1 reads SNHLY; CDR2 reads FYNNEI. The CDR3 spans 16 residues. CDR3 amino acids: CASTPRDRERRQPQHF. The DNA for the CDR3 is TGTGCCAGCACACCCCGCGACAGGGAAAGGAGGCAGCCCCAGCATTTT.

This chain joins TRBV20-1 and TRBJ2-3; 11 bases are a match to TRBD2. Germline CDR1 is DFQATT and CDR2 is SNEGSKA (reference sequence). The CDR3 covers 14 residues. Unmatched junction bases numbered 4, after V lost 3 bases and J lost 5 bases. The DNA for the CDR3 is TGCAGTGCTAGTAGCGGGGGGGCGATAGATACGCAGTATTTT. Translated, it gives CSASSGGAIDTQYF.

The chain joins TRBV29-1 to TRBJ2-3; 8 bases agree with TRBD2. The junction had 12 bases not matched to a gene; V was cut back by 7 bases and J by 6 bases. The germline gives CDR1 SQVTM, CDR2 ANQGSEA. CDR3 length equals 14 residues. DNA for the CDR3: TGCAGCGGGGTTTCCGGCGGGAGGAGGGATACGCAGTATTTT. Encoded protein: CSGVSGGRRDTQYF.

The CDR3 DNA is TGTGCCAGCAGTTTATCCTGGGTGAATGCTGAAGCTTTCTTT. The encoded protein is CASSLSWVNAEAFF. The genes are TRBV28 and TRBJ1-1; D not certain. V was pared by 1 base and J by 6 bases, with 12 bases between. The CDR3 is made up of 14 amino acids. The germline gives CDR1 MDHEN, CDR2 SYDVKM.

The chain combines TRBV28 with TRBJ1-6, with D unclear. Trimming pared 4 bases from V and 14 bases from J, leaving 12 bases between. The CDR3 contains 12 residues. Germline CDR1 reads MDHEN; CDR2 reads SYDVKM. The CDR3 nucleotides are TGTGCCAGCAGTTCGACTCCCCTCACCCTCCACTTT. It yields the protein CASSSTPLTLHF.

This chain connects TRBV3-1 (or the pseudogene TRBV3-2) to TRBJ1-2, with D hard to call. Trimming shortened V by 0 bases and J by 7 bases, and 9 bases separated the two germline ends. The CDR3 consists of 13 residues. Germline V gives CDR1 LGHDT, CDR2 YNNKEL (reference sequence). The CDR3 region has the DNA TGTGCCAGCAGCCAAGAGGAGTTTTTTGGCTACACCTTC. Translation gives CASSQEEFFGYTF.

V usage is TRBV4-1 and J usage is TRBJ2-1; tentative D call: TRBD2 (5 bases). CDR1 and CDR2 from the germline V gene are MGHRA and YSYEKL. V shed 4 bases and J shed 5 bases, with 15 bases lying between them. CDR3 length: 15 amino acids. DNA for the CDR3: TGCGCCAGCAGCCTACCCTATGGGAGCAACAATGAGCAGTTCTTC. As protein: CASSLPYGSNNEQFF.

The chain couples TRBV6-6 to TRBJ2-7; D remains unclear. CDR1 is MNHNY, CDR2 SVGAGI, per germline (reference sequence). The CDR3 totals 17 residues. Deletions cut 5 bases from V and 2 bases from J, with 22 bases between. The CDR3 DNA follows: TGTGCCAGCAGTCGGCGATCTTCGGCAGGCCGAACCTACGAGCAGTACTTC. This sequence encodes CASSRRSSAGRTYEQYF.

This sequence joins TRBV7-2 and TRBJ1-5; no definite D call. CDR1 and CDR2 (germline): SGHTA, FQGNSA. The V and J ends lost 3 bases and 4 bases respectively, with 4 bases between them. CDR3 length: 12 residues. The CDR3 region is CASSLFNQPQHF. The CDR3 bases are TGTGCCAGCAGCTTGTTTAATCAGCCCCAGCATTTT.

The V call is TRBV6-2 or TRBV6-3, the J call TRBJ1-5; tentatively, D is TRBD1 (5 bases). CDR1 and CDR2 from the germline V gene are MNHEY and SVGEGT. V was shortened by 5 bases and J by 4 bases, with 12 bases between the two germline ends. The CDR3 is made up of 14 amino acids. CDR3 coding DNA: TGTGCCAGCAGTACGCGGCCAGGGAATCAGCCCCAGCATTTT. Translation gives CASSTRPGNQPQHF.

In its sample, this clone was seen a few times. The J gene is TRBJ2-5, the V gene TRBV4-1; D uncertain. In germline, CDR1 is MGHRA, CDR2 YSYEKL. With 0 bases removed from V and 1 base from J, the gap between germline ends came to 9 bases. The CDR3 is made up of 15 amino acids. Written as DNA, the CDR3 is TGCGCCAGCAGCCAAGATCCAGGCAGCCAAGAGACCCAGTACTTC. This sequence encodes CASSQDPGSQETQYF.

The chain combines TRBV5-6 with TRBJ2-1; unclear D gene. The CDR3 covers 15 residues. With 4 bases removed from V and 0 bases from J, the gap between germline ends came to 11 bases. Germline-derived CDR1 and CDR2 are SGHDT and YYEEEE. The CDR3 nucleotides are TGTGCCAGCAGCGGCGGCTTTAGCTCCTACAATGAGCAGTTCTTC. This gives the protein CASSGGFSSYNEQFF.